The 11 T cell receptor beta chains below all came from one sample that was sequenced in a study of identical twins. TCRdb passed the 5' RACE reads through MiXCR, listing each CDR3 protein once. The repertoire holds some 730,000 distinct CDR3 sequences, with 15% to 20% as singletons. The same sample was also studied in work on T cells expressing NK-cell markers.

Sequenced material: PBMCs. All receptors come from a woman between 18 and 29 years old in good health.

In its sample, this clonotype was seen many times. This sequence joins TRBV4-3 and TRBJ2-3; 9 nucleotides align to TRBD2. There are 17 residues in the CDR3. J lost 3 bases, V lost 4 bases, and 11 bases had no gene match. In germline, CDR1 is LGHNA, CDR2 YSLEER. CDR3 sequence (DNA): TGCGCCAGCAGCCCGGTAGCGGGAGCTCTGGGAACAGATACGCAGTATTTT. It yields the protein CASSPVAGALGTDTQYF.

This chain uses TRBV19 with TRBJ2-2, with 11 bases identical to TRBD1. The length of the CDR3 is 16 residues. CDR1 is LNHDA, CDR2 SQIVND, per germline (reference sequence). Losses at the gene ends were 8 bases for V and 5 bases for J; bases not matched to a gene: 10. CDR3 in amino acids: CASLNPGTGGTGELFF. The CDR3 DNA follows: TGTGCCAGTCTTAACCCCGGGACAGGGGGGACCGGGGAGCTGTTTTTT.

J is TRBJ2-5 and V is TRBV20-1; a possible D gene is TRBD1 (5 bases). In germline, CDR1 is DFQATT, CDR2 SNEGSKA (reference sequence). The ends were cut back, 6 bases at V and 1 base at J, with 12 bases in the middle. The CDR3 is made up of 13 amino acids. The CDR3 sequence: CSATPGLQETQYF. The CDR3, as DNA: TGCAGTGCCACCCCAGGGCTCCAAGAGACCCAGTACTTC.

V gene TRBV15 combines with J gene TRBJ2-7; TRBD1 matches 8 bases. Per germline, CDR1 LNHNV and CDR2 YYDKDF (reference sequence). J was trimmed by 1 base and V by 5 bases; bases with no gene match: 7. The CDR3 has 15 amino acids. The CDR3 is CATSGRRGLSYEQYF. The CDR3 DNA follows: TGTGCCACCAGCGGCCGCAGGGGGCTATCCTACGAGCAGTACTTC.

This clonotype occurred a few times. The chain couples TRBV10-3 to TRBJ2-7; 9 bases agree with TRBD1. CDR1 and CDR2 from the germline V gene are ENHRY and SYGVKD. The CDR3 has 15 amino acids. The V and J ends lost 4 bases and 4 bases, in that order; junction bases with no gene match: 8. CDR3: CAISALGTGKYEQYF. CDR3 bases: TGTGCCATCAGTGCACTCGGGACAGGGAAGTACGAGCAGTACTTC.

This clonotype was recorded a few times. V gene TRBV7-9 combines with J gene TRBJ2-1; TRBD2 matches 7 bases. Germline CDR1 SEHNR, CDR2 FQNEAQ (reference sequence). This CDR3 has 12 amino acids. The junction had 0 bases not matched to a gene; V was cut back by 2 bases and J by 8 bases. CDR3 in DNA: TGTGCCAGCAGCTTAACTAGCGATGAGCAGTTCTTC. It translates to CASSLTSDEQFF.

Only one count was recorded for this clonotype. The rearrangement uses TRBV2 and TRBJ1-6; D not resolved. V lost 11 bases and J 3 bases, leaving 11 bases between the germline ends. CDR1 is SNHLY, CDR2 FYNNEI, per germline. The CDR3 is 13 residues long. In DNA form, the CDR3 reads TGTGCCTCCGGGCCCGACTATAATTCACCCCTCCACTTT. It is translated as CASGPDYNSPLHF.

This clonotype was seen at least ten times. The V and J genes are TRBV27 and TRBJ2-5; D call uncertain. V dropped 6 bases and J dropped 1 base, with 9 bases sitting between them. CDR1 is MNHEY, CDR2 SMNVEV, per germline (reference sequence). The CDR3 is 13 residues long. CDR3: CASSIYPQETQYF. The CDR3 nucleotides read TGTGCCAGCAGCATCTACCCCCAAGAGACCCAGTACTTC.

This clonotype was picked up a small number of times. The CDR3 DNA reads as TGCAGTGCTCCTCCCCAGGGGAGATCCGGGGAGCTGTTTTTT. Translation: CSAPPQGRSGELFF. This chain uses TRBV20-1 with TRBJ2-2; possible D gene TRBD1, 6 bases. The CDR3 spans 14 residues. V was shortened by 5 bases and J by 6 bases, with 16 bases between the two germline ends. In germline, CDR1 is DFQATT, CDR2 SNEGSKA (reference sequence).

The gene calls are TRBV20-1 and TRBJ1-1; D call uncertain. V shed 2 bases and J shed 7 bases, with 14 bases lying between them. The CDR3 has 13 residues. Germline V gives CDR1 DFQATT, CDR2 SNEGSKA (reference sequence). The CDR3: CSARSIRRIEAFF. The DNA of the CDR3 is TGCAGTGCTAGATCAATCCGACGGATTGAAGCTTTCTTT.

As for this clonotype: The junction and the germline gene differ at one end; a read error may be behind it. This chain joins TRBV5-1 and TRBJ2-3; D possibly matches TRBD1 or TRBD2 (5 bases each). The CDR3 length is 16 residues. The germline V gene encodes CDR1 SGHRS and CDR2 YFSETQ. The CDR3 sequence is CSSKRGAPLSTDTQYF. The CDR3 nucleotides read TGCTCCAGCAAACGAGGGGCACCACTCAGCACAGATACGCAGTATTTT.